The 23 T cell receptor beta chains given below trace back to one sample, sequenced in a study of blood T cells in healthy people across ages. A second PCR of roughly 7 to 11 cycles used a sample-barcoded 5' primer and a J-beta primer mix. TCRdb ran MiXCR on the 5' RACE reads and lists one entry per CDR3 protein. This repertoire shows hundreds of thousands of distinct CDR3 sequences, roughly 26% found once; its top ten account for around 16%. The sequencing input was blood. These TCRs come from a woman over 75 in good health.

This clonotype was seen at least ten times. The chain links TRBV6-6 to TRBJ1-5, with 9 bases lining up with TRBD1. Trimming cost V 2 bases and J 7 bases; bases outside gene matches: 3. The CDR3 extends over 14 amino acids. The germline gives CDR1 MNHNY, CDR2 SVGAGI (reference sequence). The CDR3 protein is CASSYGTGRQPQHF. The CDR3 DNA reads TGTGCCAGCAGTTACGGGACAGGGAGGCAGCCCCAGCATTTT.

J is TRBJ2-1 and V is TRBV11-2; 8 nucleotides line up with TRBD1. Germline CDR1 reads SGHAT; CDR2 reads FQNNGV. V lost 5 bases and J lost 6; bases outside the gene matches: 12. The CDR3 totals 16 residues. CDR3 residues: CASSKGAGGQINEQFF. The CDR3 nucleotides read TGTGCCAGCAGCAAAGGAGCAGGGGGCCAGATCAATGAGCAGTTCTTC.

With respect to this clonotype: The DNA is left out, because the CDR3 cannot be placed on it with certainty; the CDR3 is given as TCRdb lists it. The chain recombines TRBV12-3 or TRBV12-4 with TRBJ2-6. The CDR3 is 13 residues long, ends included. CDR3 loop: CASWGSGTNVRTF.

This clonotype was observed many times. The J gene is TRBJ2-1, the V gene TRBV15, with TRBD2 as a possible D gene (5 bases). The CDR3 is 15 amino acids. Germline lookup yields CDR1 LNHNV and CDR2 YYDKDF (reference sequence). V was cut by 0 bases and J by 2 bases, with 8 bases left in between. CDR3 nucleotide sequence: TGTGCCACCAGCAGAGACCCGGGAACCTACAATGAGCAGTTCTTC. Translation: CATSRDPGTYNEQFF.

This clonotype has a handful of counts. This chain uses TRBV24-1 with TRBJ2-1; 7 nucleotides match TRBD2. V was clipped by 0 bases and J by 8 bases; unmatched bases: 3. The CDR3 consists of 14 residues. Germline V CDR1 and CDR2: KGHDR, SFDVKD. Here the CDR3 DNA reads TGTGCCACCAGTGATTTGCAAGCGGGGCATGAGCAGTTCTTC. Protein product: CATSDLQAGHEQFF.

Concerning this clonotype itself: A read error is possible here, since a much larger clone lies one base away. The V gene is TRBV20-1, the J gene TRBJ2-7, with D maybe TRBD1 (5 bases). This CDR3 region has 14 residues. V dropped 4 bases and J dropped 3 bases, with 16 bases sitting between them. The V gene's germline CDR1 is DFQATT and CDR2 SNEGSKA (reference sequence). Written as DNA, the CDR3 is TGCAGTGCTACGAAAAGGACAAATATCTACGAGCAGTACTTC. Translation: CSATKRTNIYEQYF.

This clonotype was seen more than once but under ten times. The genes are TRBV6-2 or TRBV6-3 and TRBJ2-2; D is unclear. CDR3 length: 14 residues. Between the trimmed V and J ends, which lost 0 bases and 3 bases, there was a span of 5 bases. Germline V gene data show CDR1 as MNHEY and CDR2 as SVGEGT. CDR3 in amino acids: CASSYSEYTGELFF. The DNA of the CDR3 is TGTGCCAGCAGTTACTCGGAATACACCGGGGAGCTGTTTTTT.

This clonotype was seen repeatedly, ten times or more. This chain uses TRBV13 with TRBJ1-2; 9 bases line up with TRBD1. This CDR3 has 13 residues. In germline, CDR1 is PRHDT, CDR2 FYEKMQ (reference sequence). V lost 4 bases and J lost 6; bases outside the gene matches: 3. The CDR3 loop is CASSSTGGDGYTF. CDR3 nucleotide sequence: TGTGCCAGCAGCTCCACAGGGGGCGATGGCTACACCTTC.

The table lists this clonotype with a few counts. The chain employs TRBV20-1 and TRBJ2-2, with TRBD2 identical over 9 bases. The CDR3 runs to 14 residues. The germline gives CDR1 DFQATT, CDR2 SNEGSKA (reference sequence). The ends lost 3 bases at V and 4 bases at J; junction bases unmatched: 3. The CDR3 loop is CSARRGGSTGELFF. As DNA, the CDR3 is TGCAGTGCTAGGCGGGGGGGGAGCACCGGGGAGCTGTTTTTT.

Ten or more counts support this clonotype. The chain employs TRBV5-8 and TRBJ1-2; 9 nucleotides align to TRBD1. The CDR3 is 14 residues long. CDR1 and CDR2 (germline): SGHTS, YDEGEE. Trimming took 2 bases from V and 7 from J; bases not matched to a gene: 6. For the CDR3, the DNA is TGTGCCAGCAGCTTCCCGGACAGGGGCCTTGGCTACACCTTC. Translated: CASSFPDRGLGYTF. The complete variable domain, with remaining parts taken from reference TRBV5-8 and TRBJ1-2, reads EAGVTQSPTHLIKTRGQQATLRCSPISGHTSVYWYQQALGLGLQFLLWYDEGEERNRGNFPPRFSGRQFPNYSSELNVNALELEDSALYLCASSFPDRGLGYTFGSGTRLTVV.

A word on this clonotype: A read error is possible here, since a much larger clone lies one base away. V usage is TRBV3-1 and J usage is TRBJ2-7; D is possibly TRBD1 (6 bases). In germline, CDR1 is LGHDT, CDR2 YNNKEL (reference sequence). The ends were cut back, 0 bases at V and 7 bases at J, with 16 bases in the middle. The CDR3 covers 15 residues. The CDR3, as DNA: TGTGCCAGCAGCCAAGAGGGACAAATCAACAATGAGCAGTACTTC. It codes for CASSQEGQINNEQYF.

This clonotype was observed a single time. This may come from a read error, since a much larger clone is one base off. This rearrangement joins TRBV5-1 to TRBJ2-1, with 8 positions matching TRBD1. This CDR3 has 16 amino acids. Germline-derived CDR1 and CDR2 are SGHRS and YFSETQ. V gave up 0 bases and J gave up 6 bases; unmatched junction bases: 8. The CDR3 here is CASSLGRQGIFNEQFF. CDR3 DNA: TGCGCCAGCAGCTTGGGGAGACAGGGGATCTTCAATGAGCAGTTCTTC.

This clonotype showed up just a few times. The V and J genes are TRBV10-3 and TRBJ2-2; TRBD2 might be the D (5 bases). Germline CDR1 and CDR2: ENHRY and SYGVKD. The CDR3 covers 14 residues. Trimming left V 0 bases short and J 5 bases short, with 7 bases between. The CDR3 nucleotides read TGTGCCATCAGTGAGTCGGCGGGTACCGGGGAGCTGTTTTTT. Translating gives CAISESAGTGELFF.

The table lists this clonotype with many counts. The V gene is TRBV5-1, the J gene TRBJ1-4; D perhaps matches TRBD1 (5 bases). With 1 base removed from V and 7 bases from J, the gap between germline ends came to 17 bases. The germline V gene encodes CDR1 SGHRS and CDR2 YFSETQ. This CDR3 has 16 amino acids. CDR3: CASSLQGNPSGEKLFF. The CDR3 DNA sequence: TGCGCCAGCAGCTTGCAGGGTAACCCCTCGGGTGAAAAACTGTTTTTT.

The chain carries TRBV10-3 and TRBJ2-1, with 8 bases identical to TRBD2. This CDR3 has 14 amino acids. V gave up 6 bases and J gave up 8 bases; unmatched junction bases: 9. Germline values: CDR1 ENHRY, CDR2 SYGVKD. The CDR3 loop is CAISSSGLVYEQFF. CDR3 DNA sequence: TGTGCCATCAGCTCTAGCGGGCTAGTTTATGAGCAGTTCTTC.

This clonotype was counted a few times. A much more abundant neighbour one base away suggests this may be a read error. The chain uses TRBV4-3 and TRBJ2-7; TRBD1 agrees at 10 bases. CDR3 length: 15 residues. Looked up from germline, CDR1 is LGHNA and CDR2 is YSLEER. This chain's CDR3 is CASSPGTGAFYEQCF. CDR3 sequence (DNA): TGCGCCAGCAGCCCCGGGACAGGGGCCTTTTACGAGCAGTGCTTC.

In its sample, this clonotype was seen many times. V gene TRBV4-1 combines with J gene TRBJ2-7; 10 bases map to TRBD2. CDR1 is MGHRA and CDR2 is YSYEKL in the germline V gene. The CDR3 runs 17 residues. Trimming at V came to 3 bases and at J to 2 bases, leaving 10 bases not matched to a gene. CDR3 sequence (DNA): TGCGCCAGCAGCCAGATGGCGGGACTAGCGTTACCCTACGAGCAGTACTTC. It yields the protein CASSQMAGLALPYEQYF.

This clonotype was detected ten times or more. The chain uses TRBV5-1 and TRBJ2-3; the D gene is possibly TRBD1 (6 bases). V lost 7 bases and J 2 bases, leaving 14 bases between the germline ends. Germline-derived CDR1 and CDR2 are SGHRS and YFSETQ. The length of the CDR3 is 14 residues. CDR3 protein: CASLKDSLTDTQYF. The CDR3 DNA is TGCGCCAGCCTTAAGGACAGTCTCACAGATACGCAGTATTTT. Full variable domain (outside the CDR3, taken from reference TRBV5-1 and TRBJ2-3): KAGVTQTPRYLIKTRGQQVTLSCSPISGHRSVSWYQQTPGQGLQFLFEYFSETQRNKGNFPGRFSGRQFSNSRSEMNVSTLELGDSALYLCASLKDSLTDTQYFGPGTRLTVL.

The chain recombines TRBV7-2 with TRBJ2-7; D is possibly TRBD1 (5 bases). V dropped 2 bases and J dropped 10 bases, with 24 bases sitting between them. This CDR3 is 16 amino acids long. The germline gives CDR1 SGHTA, CDR2 FQGNSA. CDR3 in DNA: TGTGCCAGCAGCTTAACGCAGGGTGTGACCCAAGAGGCCCAGTACTTC. Translated, it gives CASSLTQGVTQEAQYF.

This clonotype was seen at least ten times. The V call is TRBV29-1, the J call TRBJ2-6; TRBD1 matches 9 bases. This CDR3 comprises 16 residues. Germline V gives CDR1 SQVTM, CDR2 ANQGSEA. The trim removed 4 bases at V and 0 bases at J, leaving 4 bases unmatched. This CDR3 reads CSVATGGPSGANVLTF. CDR3 nucleotides: TGCAGCGTTGCAACAGGGGGCCCCTCTGGGGCCAACGTCCTGACTTTC.

This chain connects TRBV2 to TRBJ1-2; D is possibly TRBD1 (5 bases). In germline, CDR1 is SNHLY, CDR2 FYNNEI. This CDR3 has 14 residues. The germline V and J ends were trimmed by 5 bases and 5 bases, with 15 bases remaining between them. The CDR3 sequence: CASSLQLGGYGYTF. The CDR3 nucleotides read TGTGCCAGCAGTTTACAGCTCGGGGGGTATGGCTACACCTTC.

This clonotype was seen ten or more times. The chain is built from TRBV5-5 and TRBJ1-2; a possible D gene is TRBD1 (6 bases). V lost 0 bases and J lost 3, with 9 bases in between. Germline-derived CDR1 and CDR2 are SGHKS and YYEKEE (reference sequence). The CDR3 runs to 14 residues. Written as DNA, the CDR3 is TGTGCCAGCAGCTTGGATACAGGGTACTATGGCTACACCTTC. Translating gives CASSLDTGYYGYTF.

The sample holds many counts of this clonotype. V gene TRBV5-4 combines with J gene TRBJ2-1; TRBD1 might be the D (6 bases). The CDR3 covers 15 residues. The germline V and J ends were trimmed by 9 bases and 10 bases, with 26 bases remaining between them. CDR1 is SGHNT, CDR2 YYREEE, per germline (reference sequence). CDR3 region: CATYYNVGTPSEQFF. In nucleotides, the CDR3 is TGTGCCACCTATTACAACGTCGGGACACCCAGCGAGCAGTTCTTC.